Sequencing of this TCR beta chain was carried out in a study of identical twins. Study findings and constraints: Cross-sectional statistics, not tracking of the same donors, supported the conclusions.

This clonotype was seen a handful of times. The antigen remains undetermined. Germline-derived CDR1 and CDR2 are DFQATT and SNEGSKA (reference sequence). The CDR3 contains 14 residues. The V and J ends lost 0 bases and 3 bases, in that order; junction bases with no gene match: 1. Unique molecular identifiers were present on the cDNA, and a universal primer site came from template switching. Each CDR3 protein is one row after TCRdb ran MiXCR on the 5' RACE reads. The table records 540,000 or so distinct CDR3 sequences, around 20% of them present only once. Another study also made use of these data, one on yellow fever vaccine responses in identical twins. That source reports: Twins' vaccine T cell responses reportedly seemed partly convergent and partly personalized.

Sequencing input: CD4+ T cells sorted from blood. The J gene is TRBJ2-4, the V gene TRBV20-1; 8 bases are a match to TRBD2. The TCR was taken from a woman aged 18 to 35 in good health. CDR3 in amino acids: CSAREGLGKNIQYF. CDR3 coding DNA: TGCAGTGCTAGAGAGGGACTAGGCAAAAACATTCAGTACTTC.